This T cell receptor beta chain was sequenced for a study of blood T cell repertoires in COVID-19. Study as a whole: Researchers got acute and convalescent COVID-19 samples from the United States, Italy and Spain. PBMCs, B-cell-depleted T cells, or T cells were the source of the cDNA or gDNA that made up the material.

Per the original methods: Reference gene primers were amplified, and this amplification served to estimate nucleated cell counts. Repertoires were generated with immunoSEQ multiplex PCR, while TCRdb's copy carries only in-frame clones and drops some. The DNA gave D and trimming, while V, J and clone size come from that table. This sample yields tens of thousands of clones, of which 76% are seen a single time; about 15% belongs to the top ten. It was during active infection that Seattle patients were enrolled and then longitudinally followed. The CDR3 sequence is 17 residues long. V lost 4 bases and J lost 8; bases outside the gene matches: 19. Germline V lookup: CDR1 GTSNPN, CDR2 SVGIG (reference sequence).

The receptor comes from a man aged 55 to 70 with COVID-19, enrolled during active disease. The rearrangement uses TRBV30 and TRBJ1-4; 7 bases are shared with TRBD1. Sequencing input: peripheral blood. Written as DNA, the CDR3 is TGTGCCTGGAAGGGCGAGGTCGAATCAGGGGGAGGAGAAAAACTGTTTTTT. Amino acid sequence: CAWKGEVESGGGEKLFF.